The 17 T cell receptor beta chains below all came from one sample that was sequenced in a study of beta chain features in type 1 diabetes. Study-wide results and limits: Type 1 diabetes patients had TCRB CDR3s that were shorter (moderately but significantly so) in all four CD4+ subsets.

Sequenced material consisted of expressed TCRB transcripts (all of the isolated RNA was reverse transcribed). This table comes from immunoSEQ multiplex PCR, and its TCRdb copy is limited to in-frame clones, with some not included. The sample has a few hundred thousand clones; around 10% are singletons. The antigens these receptors bind are not known. Source material: central memory CD4+ T cells from blood. All receptors derive from a man aged 30 to 39 with type 1 diabetes.

The chain employs TRBV5-7 and TRBJ2-7; the D gene could be TRBD1 or TRBD2 (5 bases each). TRBV5-7 is treated as an ORF (open reading frame) with a function not yet certain. The length of the CDR3 is 13 residues. The V end lost 5 bases, the J end lost 3 bases, and 12 bases lay between the germline ends. CDR3 region: CASRGADYYEQYF. In DNA form, the CDR3 reads TGTGCCAGCAGAGGGGCTGACTACTACGAGCAGTACTTC.

The gene calls are TRBV28 and TRBJ2-5, with TRBD1 identical over 12 bases. Germline V gene lookup returns CDR1 MDHEN and CDR2 SYDVKM. The J segment lost 5 bases and the V segment lost 5 bases, leaving 6 bases of the junction unmatched. The CDR3 spans 15 residues. CDR3 sequence reads: CASSTPGQGAETQYF. The CDR3 coding sequence is TGTGCCAGCAGTACCCCGGGACAGGGGGCTGAGACCCAGTACTTC. Variable domain in full (rest from reference TRBV28 and TRBJ2-5): DVKVTQSSRYLVKRTGEKVFLECVQDMDHENMFWYRQDPGLGLRLIYFSYDVKMKEKGDIPEGYSVSREKKERFSLILESASTNQTSMYLCASSTPGQGAETQYFGPGTRLLVL.

CDR3 nucleotides: TGTGCCAGCAGTTTTCCTACCAGGAGGGGAGGGGACTCCTACGAGCAGTACTTC. Amino acid sequence: CASSFPTRRGGDSYEQYF. The V gene is TRBV28, the J gene TRBJ2-7, with TRBD2 matching 7 bases. Germline CDR1 is MDHEN and CDR2 is SYDVKM. The CDR3 extends over 18 amino acids. After removal of 3 bases from V and 0 bases from J, the junction contained 14 bases not matched to a gene.

This clone appeared a few times. V gene TRBV28 combines with J gene TRBJ2-7, with a possible D match to TRBD1 (5 bases). V was pared by 6 bases and J by 2 bases, with 17 bases between. Germline loops: CDR1 MDHEN, CDR2 SYDVKM. The CDR3 spans 15 residues. CDR3 residues: CASRLPLTATYEQYF. CDR3 nucleotides: TGTGCCAGCAGACTACCCCTGACAGCTACCTACGAGCAGTACTTC.

This clone appeared a few times. This chain joins TRBV11-1 and TRBJ1-1; 7 nucleotides match TRBD1. This CDR3 spans 15 amino acids. Trimming took 4 bases from V and 4 from J; bases not matched to a gene: 9. From germline, CDR1 is SGHAT and CDR2 FQDESV (reference sequence). The CDR3 is CASSSRQGTGTEAFF. CDR3 DNA: TGTGCCAGCAGCTCCAGACAGGGTACGGGCACTGAAGCTTTCTTT.

This clone was counted a single time. This chain links TRBV5-1 with TRBJ1-2; D may be TRBD1 (6 bases). Trimming left V 3 bases short and J 6 bases short, with 9 bases between. This CDR3 comprises 12 residues. CDR1 and CDR2 (germline): SGHRS, YFSETQ. CDR3 DNA sequence: TGCGCCAGCAGCTGGGGGGCAAATGGCTACACCTTC. Translating gives CASSWGANGYTF. Full variable domain (missing parts from reference TRBV5-1 and TRBJ1-2): KAGVTQTPRYLIKTRGQQVTLSCSPISGHRSVSWYQQTPGQGLQFLFEYFSETQRNKGNFPGRFSGRQFSNSRSEMNVSTLELGDSALYLCASSWGANGYTFGSGTRLTVV.

V gene TRBV6-6 combines with J gene TRBJ2-5; D could derive from TRBD1 or TRBD2 (5 bases each). This CDR3 spans 16 amino acids. Germline CDR1 is MNHNY and CDR2 is SVGAGI (reference sequence). Trimming stripped 2 bases from V and 2 bases from J, with 15 bases between. DNA of the CDR3: TGTGCCAGCAGTTACCTGCCGGGACGGATTCAAGAGACCCAGTACTTC. Encoded protein: CASSYLPGRIQETQYF.

This rearrangement joins TRBV4-2 to TRBJ2-3; D not certain. Trimming removed 1 base from V and 4 bases from J, with 12 bases in between. Germline CDR1 LGHNA, CDR2 YNFKEQ. The CDR3 has 15 residues. CDR3 nucleotides: TGTGCCAGCAGCCAAGGTAGTAGGTCTGCAGATACGCAGTATTTT. This encodes CASSQGSRSADTQYF.

This clone was picked up a small number of times. V usage is TRBV18 and J usage is TRBJ1-1; D might be TRBD1 (6 bases). V was pared by 2 bases and J by 1 base, with 8 bases between. The CDR3 spans 14 residues. The germline gives CDR1 KGHSH, CDR2 LQKENI. CDR3 in DNA: TGTGCCAGCTCACCAACACAGGGGAACACTGAAGCTTTCTTT. Residues: CASSPTQGNTEAFF.

The genes are TRBV6-5 and TRBJ2-7, with D uncertain. The V end lost 5 bases, the J end lost 6 bases, and 8 bases lay between the germline ends. The germline V gene has CDR1 MNHEY and CDR2 SVGAGI. The CDR3 is 11 amino acids. The CDR3 nucleotides are TGTGCCAGCAGTGCCGAAACCGAGCAGTACTTC. It specifies CASSAETEQYF.

In its sample, this clone was seen a few times. V is TRBV2 and J is TRBJ1-2, with 10 bases identical to TRBD1. The CDR3 totals 16 residues. V shed 6 bases, J shed 5 bases, and the junction held 12 bases outside the gene matches. Germline V gene lookup returns CDR1 SNHLY and CDR2 FYNNEI. DNA of the CDR3: TGTGCCAGCAGCCCTTCGACCGGGACAGGGGCATATGGCTACACCTTC. Translating gives CASSPSTGTGAYGYTF.

The chain links TRBV6-1 to TRBJ2-3; D perhaps matches TRBD1 (5 bases). The V gene's germline CDR1 is MNHNS and CDR2 SASEGT. Trimming left V 5 bases short and J 5 bases short, with 8 bases between. The CDR3 runs 12 residues. CDR3 bases: TGTGCCAGCAGTTCCCAGGGAGATACGCAGTATTTT. This sequence encodes CASSSQGDTQYF.

J is TRBJ1-4 and V is TRBV5-1, with 9 bases identical to TRBD1. With V trimmed by 4 bases and J by 6 bases, 7 bases remained unmatched. This CDR3 contains 15 residues. Germline V lookup: CDR1 SGHRS, CDR2 YFSETQ. The CDR3 spells CASSLGDRDDEKLFF. The DNA for the CDR3 is TGCGCCAGCAGCCTCGGGGACAGGGATGATGAAAAACTGTTTTTT.

The V gene is TRBV7-3, the J gene TRBJ2-5; no reliable D call. V gave up 5 bases and J gave up 11 bases, with 15 bases separating them. This CDR3 is built from 12 residues. From germline, CDR1 is SGHTA and CDR2 FQGTGA. In nucleotides, the CDR3 is TGTGCCAGCAGCACCGGGTCTTCAGAGCAGTACTTC. This translates into CASSTGSSEQYF.

The J gene is TRBJ2-7, the V gene TRBV4-3, with unresolved D. Germline V gene lookup returns CDR1 LGHNA and CDR2 YSLEER. Trimming removed 6 bases from V and 3 bases from J, with 12 bases in between. The CDR3 is made up of 13 amino acids. The CDR3 reads CASSRARSYEQYF. The CDR3 DNA reads TGCGCCAGCAGTCGAGCCAGAAGCTACGAGCAGTACTTC.

The chain carries TRBV28 and TRBJ1-2; D is uncertain. CDR3 length: 12 residues. Germline V gives CDR1 MDHEN, CDR2 SYDVKM. Trimming cost V 5 bases and J 8 bases, with 12 bases left between them. CDR3 DNA sequence: TGTGCCAGCAGTCCGGGTCGGGAAGGCTACACCTTC. Translation: CASSPGREGYTF.

The rearrangement uses TRBV6-5 and TRBJ2-5, with a possible D match to TRBD2 (6 bases). Germline V lookup: CDR1 MNHEY, CDR2 SVGAGI. V was pared by 5 bases and J by 5 bases, with 15 bases between. The CDR3 spans 14 residues. CDR3 residues: CASSEGGLAETQYF. CDR3 DNA: TGTGCCAGCAGTGAAGGAGGTCTAGCGGAGACCCAGTACTTC.